These 8 T cell receptor beta chains were sequenced from one sample in a study of tumor and adjacent non-tumor tissue in lung cancer. The template was RNA from unsorted bulk tissue. This non-tumor lung sample came from over 3 cm beyond the tumor edge. The library came from three nested PCR rounds adapted from ARM-PCR protocols. TCRdb called the multiplex PCR reads again in MiXCR, with one record for every CDR3 protein. This sample has 90,000 to 110,000 distinct CDR3 sequences, with about 61% found just once. Sequences were obtained from distant non-tumor lung tissue. The receptors stem from a man in his 60s with non-small cell lung cancer.

This clonotype was detected ten times or more. CDR3 sequence (DNA): TGTGCCAGCAGCTTGACAGGGGTAAATGAGCAGTTCTTC. Residues: CASSLTGVNEQFF. The rearrangement links TRBV12-3 or TRBV12-4 to TRBJ2-1, with 8 bases that match TRBD1. With 6 bases clipped from V and 7 bases from J, the junction kept 5 bases outside the gene matches. The CDR3 contains 13 residues.

This clonotype was counted many times. This rearrangement joins TRBV12-3 or TRBV12-4 to TRBJ2-1, with 8 bases matching TRBD2. The CDR3 spans 15 residues. The ends lost 1 base at V and 12 bases at J; junction bases unmatched: 11. CDR3 amino acids: CASSLVVAGTQGQFF. Written as DNA, the CDR3 is TGTGCCAGCAGTTTAGTAGTAGCGGGGACCCAGGGGCAGTTCTTC.

The chain carries TRBV20-1 and TRBJ2-3; the match to TRBD2 covers 13 bases. Germline values: CDR1 DFQATT, CDR2 SNEGSKA (reference sequence). V lost 5 bases, J lost 1 base, and 0 bases stayed unmatched. This CDR3 comprises 14 residues. This CDR3 is CSAGTSGGTDTQYF. The DNA for the CDR3 is TGCAGTGCTGGGACTAGCGGGGGCACAGATACGCAGTATTTT.

The chain has TRBV5-1 and TRBJ1-6, with TRBD1 as a possible D gene (6 bases). The CDR3 has 18 residues. V lost 0 bases and J 4 bases, leaving 17 bases between the germline ends. Germline V CDR1 and CDR2: SGHRS, YFSETQ. DNA of the CDR3: TGCGCCAGCAGCTTGGAAGACAGGATGGGGGGATATAATTCACCCCTCCACTTT. This sequence encodes CASSLEDRMGGYNSPLHF.

This clonotype is medium-sized within its sample. V and J are TRBV11-3 and TRBJ2-7; 7 nucleotides line up with TRBD1. Germline V gene sequence: CDR1 SGHNT, CDR2 YENEEA. With 3 bases clipped from V and 0 bases from J, the junction kept 8 bases outside the gene matches. There are 16 residues in the CDR3. The CDR3 here is CASSFRTGDLSYEQYF. CDR3 in DNA: TGTGCCAGCAGCTTCCGGACAGGCGACCTCTCCTACGAGCAGTACTTC.

This clonotype showed up many times. This chain uses TRBV4-1 with TRBJ1-2; no clear D gene. CDR1 MGHRA and CDR2 YSYEKL come from the germline V gene. The V gene lost 4 bases and the J gene lost 4 bases, with 19 bases spanning the gap. This CDR3 is built from 16 residues. CDR3 DNA: TGCGCCAGCAGCCTCCGGCGTGGAGAGGGAATCTATGGCTACACCTTC. Translating it yields CASSLRRGEGIYGYTF.

This clonotype was seen repeatedly, ten times or more. The chain employs TRBV2 and TRBJ2-1; 11 nucleotides line up with TRBD1. The CDR3 covers 14 residues. Trimming removed 6 bases from V and 7 bases from J; junction bases left unmatched: 5. Germline-derived CDR1 and CDR2 are SNHLY and FYNNEI. DNA for the CDR3: TGTGCCAGCAGACAGGACAGGGGGCTTAATGAGCAGTTCTTC. It yields the protein CASRQDRGLNEQFF. The full variable domain, in which reference TRBV2 and TRBJ2-1 provide the parts outside the CDR3, is EPEVTQTPSHQVTQMGQEVILRCVPISNHLYFYWYRQILGQKVEFLVSFYNNEISEKSEIFDDQFSVERPDGSNFTLKIRSTKLEDSAMYFCASRQDRGLNEQFFGPGTRLTVL.

Notes on this clonotype: One end of the junction fails to match germline, which may point to a read error. J is TRBJ2-7 and V is TRBV11-1; D might be TRBD1 (5 bases). Per the germline V gene, CDR1 is SGHAT and CDR2 is FQDESV (reference sequence). CDR3 length: 15 residues. CDR3 sequence (DNA): TGTGCCAGTAGCTTACTACAGGACACTTTGAGAGAGCAGTACTTC. This gives the protein CASSLLQDTLREQYF.